The clone carrying this T cell receptor beta chain is judged medium-sized. Its antigen is not known. The data belong to a study of spatial heterogeneity in lung cancer. The CDR3 runs 17 residues. V was pared by 8 bases and J by 0 bases, with 8 bases of the junction left unmatched. Germline values: CDR1 MNHEY, CDR2 SMNVEV (reference sequence). TCRdb processed the 5' RACE reads anew with MiXCR; each CDR3 protein has one entry. The data show roughly 9,000 distinct CDR3 sequences, with about 6.7% seen just once and 25% to 30% held by the top ten. Time point reported: sample taken at primary tumor resection. Findings of the study overall: Tumor mutation counts were tracked by expanded intratumoral alpha and beta TCR counts. When ubiquitous and regional expanded TCRs were counted, their numbers tracked ubiquitous and regional nonsynonymous mutations, respectively.

The sample was lung tumor tissue, taken at surgery. The TCR sequence derives from a male donor with early-stage non-small cell lung cancer. V and J are TRBV27 and TRBJ1-4, with TRBD1 identical over 11 bases. Here the CDR3 DNA reads TGTGCCAGCCGAAGACCGGGACAGGGGGCAACTAATGAAAAACTGTTTTTT. This sequence encodes CASRRPGQGATNEKLFF.